The rows below give T cell receptor beta chains drawn from one sample of a study of blood T cells in healthy people across ages. TCRdb independently ran MiXCR on the 5' RACE reads; one entry per CDR3 protein. The sample holds around 400,000 distinct CDR3 sequences, about 52% seen once. Sample: blood. The source of these receptors is a man between 60 and 75 years old in good health. CDR3s include the opening cysteine and the closing phenylalanine or tryptophan. D genes are given only for firm matches. Clone size is stated in some rows and not others, as once, few, many or a class when expanded.

D	V	size	J	DNA	CDR3
TRBD1	TRBV30	-	TRBJ1-2	TGTGCCTGGAGTCCGGACAGGAGACCTATGTACGGCTACACCTTC	CAWSPDRRPMYGYTF
TRBD2	TRBV29-1	many	TRBJ2-5	TGCAGCGTTCCACTAGCGGGGGTAACAGAGACCCAGTACTTC	CSVPLAGVTETQYF
-	TRBV6-5	-	TRBJ2-2	TGTGCCAGCAGTTCTAGCGAAATCACCGGGGAGCTGTTTTTT	CASSSSEITGELFF
-	TRBV2	-	TRBJ1-2	TGTGCCAGCAGTGAAAACGGGGTGTACGGCTACACCTTC	CASSENGVYGYTF
TRBD2	TRBV6-2/TRBV6-3	-	TRBJ2-1	TGTGCCAGCAGTTACTCGAGTAGCGTACTAGCGGAATACAATGAGCGGTTCTTC	CASSYSSSVLAEYNERFF
-	TRBV29-1	-	TRBJ2-1	TGCAGCGTTGAACGCAATGAGCAGTTCTTC	CSVERNEQFF
TRBD2	TRBV5-1	few	TRBJ2-3	TGCGCCAGCAGCCGGGACTACAACACAGATACGCAGTATTTT	CASSRDYNTDTQYF
TRBD2	TRBV7-2	-	TRBJ2-1	TGTGCCGGTAGCTTAGGGACTAGCAACAATGAGCAGTTCTTC	CAGSLGTSNNEQFF
TRBD2	TRBV5-5	-	TRBJ2-5	TGTGCCAGCAGCTCTGTCGGTAGCGGGGTTCCCCAAGAGACCCAGTACTTC	CASSSVGSGVPQETQYF
-	TRBV20-1	-	TRBJ2-3	TGCAGTGCTAGAATGGTGGGGCGCACAGATACGCAGTATTTT	CSARMVGRTDTQYF
-	TRBV20-1	-	TRBJ1-5	TGCAGTGCTAGCTTCCCCGCAAACCCGAGTAAGCCCCAGCATTTT	CSASFPANPSKPQHF
TRBD1	TRBV4-2	-	TRBJ2-7	TGTGCCAGCAGCCCGGGACAGGCAATCTACGAGCAGTACTTC	CASSPGQAIYEQYF
TRBD1	TRBV5-1	-	TRBJ2-7	TGCGCCAGCAGCTTGGTAGGTTCAGGGGGCGCCTACGAGCAGTACTTC	CASSLVGSGGAYEQYF
TRBD1	TRBV20-1	-	TRBJ2-4	TGCAGTGCCCAGACAGGGACCAAAAACATTCAGTACTTC	CSAQTGTKNIQYF
-	TRBV11-2	-	TRBJ1-5	TGTGCCAGCAGCTTAGCCTCAGGTTCAAGTCAGCCCCAGCATTTT	CASSLASGSSQPQHF
TRBD2	TRBV7-3	-	TRBJ2-1	TGTACCAGCAGCCTAACTAGCGGATACTACAATGAGCAGTTCTTC	CTSSLTSGYYNEQFF
-	TRBV6-2/TRBV6-3	many	TRBJ2-3	TGTGCCAGCAGCACGGACAGCACAGATACGCAGTATTTT	CASSTDSTDTQYF
-	TRBV5-1	-	TRBJ2-4	TGCGCCAGCAGCGGGGGTCAGGACCGCGGAGGGCAGTACTTC	CASSGGQDRGGQYF
-	TRBV6-9	-	TRBJ2-7	TGTGCCAGCAGTCAGGGTCCCACCTACGAGCAGTACTTC	CASSQGPTYEQYF
-	TRBV9	-	TRBJ2-2	TGTGCCAGCAGCGTAGGGGATTACAACACCGGGGAGCTGTTTTTT	CASSVGDYNTGELFF
TRBD2	TRBV7-6	few	TRBJ2-2	TGTGCCAGCAGCTCCGGGGGACTACTCACCGGGGAGCTGTTTTTT	CASSSGGLLTGELFF
-	TRBV15	-	TRBJ1-1	TGTGCCACCAGCAGCGGGGTGCCTGCGAACACTGAAGCTTTCTTT	CATSSGVPANTEAFF
-	TRBV6-2/TRBV6-3	few	TRBJ1-6	TGTGCCAGCAGTTACCTCAGGGCTAATTCACCCCTCCACTTT	CASSYLRANSPLHF